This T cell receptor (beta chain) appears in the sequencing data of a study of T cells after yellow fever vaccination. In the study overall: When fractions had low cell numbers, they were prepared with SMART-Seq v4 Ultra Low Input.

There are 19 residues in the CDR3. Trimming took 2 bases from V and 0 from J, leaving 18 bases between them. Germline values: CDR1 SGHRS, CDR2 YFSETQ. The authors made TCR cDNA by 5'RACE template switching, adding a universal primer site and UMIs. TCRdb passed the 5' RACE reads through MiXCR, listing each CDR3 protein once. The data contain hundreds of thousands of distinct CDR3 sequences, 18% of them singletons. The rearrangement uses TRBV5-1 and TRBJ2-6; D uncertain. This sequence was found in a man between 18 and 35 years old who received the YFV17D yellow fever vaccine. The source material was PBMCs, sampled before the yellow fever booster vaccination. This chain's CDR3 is CASSLLMGTSLSGANVLTF. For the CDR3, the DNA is TGCGCCAGCAGCTTATTGATGGGAACCTCTCTCTCTGGGGCCAACGTCCTGACTTTC.